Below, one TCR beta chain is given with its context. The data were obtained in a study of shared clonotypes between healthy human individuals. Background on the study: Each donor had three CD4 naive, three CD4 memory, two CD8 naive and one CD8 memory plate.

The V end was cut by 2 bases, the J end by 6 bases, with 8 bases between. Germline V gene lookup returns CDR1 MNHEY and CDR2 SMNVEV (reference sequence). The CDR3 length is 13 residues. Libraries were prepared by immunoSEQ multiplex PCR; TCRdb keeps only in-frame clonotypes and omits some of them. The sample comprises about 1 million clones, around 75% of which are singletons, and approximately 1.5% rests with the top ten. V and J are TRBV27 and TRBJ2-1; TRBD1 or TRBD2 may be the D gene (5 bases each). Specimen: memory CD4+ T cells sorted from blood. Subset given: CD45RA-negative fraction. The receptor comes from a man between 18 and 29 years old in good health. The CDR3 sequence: CASSLGTRNEQFF. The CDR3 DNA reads TGTGCCAGCAGTTTAGGGACGCGCAATGAGCAGTTCTTC.